This T cell receptor (beta chain) was recorded in a study of vaccination and CD4 T cells after COVID-19. Sample treatment: approximately nine-day PBMC culture with coronavirus spike peptide pools or control peptides (ViraFEST assay). According to the study, CD4+ T cells from the unexposed donor were gathered ahead of the COVID-19 pandemic (2011-2018). This clonotype has just a few counts. Its target is not known. Trimming removed 5 bases at V and 0 bases at J, with 8 bases between. The CDR3 covers 12 residues. CDR1 DFQATT and CDR2 SNEGSKA come from the germline V gene (reference sequence). Sequenced with the Oncomine TCR Beta short-read assay was DNA taken from cultured CD4+ T cells. Genomic DNA was isolated from cultured CD4+ T cells. TCRdb processed the PCR reads anew with MiXCR; each CDR3 protein has one entry. The data show approximately 9,800 distinct CDR3 sequences, 44% seen once.

The chain is built from TRBV20-1 and TRBJ2-7; perhaps TRBD1 as D (5 bases). The source of this sequence is a human donor in good health. Material for sequencing was CD4+ T cells from blood, cultured in vitro. The CDR3 loop is CSAGAASYEQYF. Written as DNA, the CDR3 is TGCAGTGCTGGGGCAGCCTCCTACGAGCAGTACTTC.